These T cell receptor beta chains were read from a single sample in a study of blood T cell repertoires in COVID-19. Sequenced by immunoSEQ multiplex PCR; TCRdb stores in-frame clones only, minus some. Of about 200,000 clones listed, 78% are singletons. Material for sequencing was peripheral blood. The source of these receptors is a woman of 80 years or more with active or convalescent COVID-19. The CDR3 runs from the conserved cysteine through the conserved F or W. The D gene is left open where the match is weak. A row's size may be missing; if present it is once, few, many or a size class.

CDR3aa: CASSLFRGREETQYF
CDR3nt: TGCGCCAGCAGCCTCTTTCGGGGGAGGGAAGAGACCCAGTACTTC
d_gene: TRBD2
j_gene: TRBJ2-5
v_gene: TRBV5-1
len: 15
abundance: .

CDR3aa: CASSGTGGAWYGELFF
CDR3nt: TGTGCCAGCAGTGGGACAGGGGGCGCGTGGTACGGGGAGCTGTTTTTT
d_gene: TRBD1
j_gene: TRBJ2-2
v_gene: TRBV6-1
len: 16
abundance: .

CDR3aa: CASSVTGTSNNEQFF
CDR3nt: TGTGCCAGCAGCGTTACCGGGACTAGCAACAATGAGCAGTTCTTC
d_gene: TRBD2
j_gene: TRBJ2-1
v_gene: TRBV9
len: 15
abundance: .

CDR3aa: CASSARGRDNSPLHF
CDR3nt: TGCGCCAGCAGCGCACGTGGGCGTGACAATTCACCCCTCCACTTT
d_gene: .
j_gene: TRBJ1-6
v_gene: TRBV5-1
len: 15
abundance: few

CDR3aa: CASSQDDSPYGYTF
CDR3nt: TGCGCCAGCAGCCAAGATGACAGCCCCTATGGCTACACCTTC
d_gene: .
j_gene: TRBJ1-2
v_gene: TRBV4-3
len: 14
abundance: .

CDR3aa: CASSPDTGFGNQPQHF
CDR3nt: TGTGCCAGCAGCCCAGATACAGGGTTCGGCAATCAGCCCCAGCATTTT
d_gene: .
j_gene: TRBJ1-5
v_gene: TRBV3-1/TRBV3-2
len: 16
abundance: few

CDR3aa: CASRQTRGAGGRYNEQFF
CDR3nt: TGTGCCAGCAGACAGACACGGGGAGCGGGGGGGCGATACAATGAGCAGTTCTTC
d_gene: TRBD2
j_gene: TRBJ2-1
v_gene: TRBV27
len: 18
abundance: .

CDR3aa: CASSYPGGTGELFF
CDR3nt: TGTGCCAGCAGTTACCCGGGGGGCACCGGGGAGCTGTTTTTT
d_gene: TRBD2
j_gene: TRBJ2-2
v_gene: TRBV6-5
len: 14
abundance: .

CDR3aa: CASSEPRGTGNTIYF
CDR3nt: TGTGCCAGCAGTGAGCCCAGGGGGACCGGAAACACCATATATTTT
d_gene: TRBD1
j_gene: TRBJ1-3
v_gene: TRBV28
len: 15
abundance: .

CDR3aa: CASSLQGGNSPLHF
CDR3nt: TGTGCCAGCAGCTTACAGGGTGGAAATTCACCCCTCCACTTT
d_gene: .
j_gene: TRBJ1-6
v_gene: TRBV5-8
len: 14
abundance: .

CDR3aa: CASSPGQGAYSNQPQHF
CDR3nt: TGTGCCAGTAGCCCGGGACAGGGGGCCTATAGCAATCAGCCCCAGCATTTT
d_gene: TRBD1
j_gene: TRBJ1-5
v_gene: TRBV19
len: 17
abundance: .

CDR3aa: CASSLQLSTGELFF
CDR3nt: TGCGCCAGCAGCTTGCAATTAAGCACGGGGGAGCTGTTTTTT
d_gene: .
j_gene: TRBJ2-2
v_gene: TRBV5-1
len: 14
abundance: .

CDR3aa: CASSPPGQGGYNEQFF
CDR3nt: TGTGCCAGCTCACCACCCGGACAGGGGGGGTACAATGAGCAGTTCTTC
d_gene: TRBD1
j_gene: TRBJ2-1
v_gene: TRBV18
len: 16
abundance: .

CDR3aa: CASSLLGTGGKETQYF
CDR3nt: TGTGCCAGCAGCCTTCTCGGAACGGGGGGCAAAGAGACCCAGTACTTC
d_gene: .
j_gene: TRBJ2-5
v_gene: TRBV7-7
len: 16
abundance: .

CDR3aa: CASSVIETQYF
CDR3nt: TGTGCCAGCAGCGTTATCGAGACCCAGTACTTC
d_gene: .
j_gene: TRBJ2-5
v_gene: TRBV7-2
len: 11
abundance: .

CDR3aa: CASSPRETTNEKLFF
CDR3nt: TGTGCCAGCAGCCCCCGGGAGACAACTAATGAAAAACTGTTTTTT
d_gene: .
j_gene: TRBJ1-4
v_gene: TRBV7-9
len: 15
abundance: .

CDR3aa: CASSLSTGGNEQFF
CDR3nt: TGTGCCAGCAGCTTATCTACAGGGGGCAATGAGCAGTTCTTC
d_gene: TRBD1
j_gene: TRBJ2-1
v_gene: TRBV11-2
len: 14
abundance: .

CDR3aa: CSVNRDMNTEAFF
CDR3nt: TGCAGCGTCAACCGGGACATGAACACTGAAGCTTTCTTT
d_gene: .
j_gene: TRBJ1-1
v_gene: TRBV29-1
len: 13
abundance: .

CDR3aa: CASSLMASDTQYF
CDR3nt: TGTGCCAGCTCACTAATGGCCTCAGATACGCAGTATTTT
d_gene: .
j_gene: TRBJ2-3
v_gene: TRBV18
len: 13
abundance: .

CDR3aa: CASSYGLVYEQYF
CDR3nt: TGTGCCAGCAGTTATGGACTCGTCTACGAGCAGTACTTC
d_gene: .
j_gene: TRBJ2-7
v_gene: TRBV6-2/TRBV6-3
len: 13
abundance: .

CDR3aa: CASSFSGDDEKLFF
CDR3nt: TGCGCCAGCAGCTTTTCGGGGGACGATGAAAAACTGTTTTTT
d_gene: .
j_gene: TRBJ1-4
v_gene: TRBV5-1
len: 14
abundance: .

CDR3aa: CASIPSWSNNEQFF
CDR3nt: TGTGCCAGCATCCCCTCATGGTCTAACAATGAGCAGTTCTTC
d_gene: .
j_gene: TRBJ2-1
v_gene: TRBV28
len: 14
abundance: .

CDR3aa: CASSRGGYLPEQYF
CDR3nt: TGTGCCAGCAGTAGGGGGGGTTATCTACCGGAGCAGTACTTC
d_gene: .
j_gene: TRBJ2-7
v_gene: TRBV27
len: 14
abundance: once

CDR3aa: CASSGGRDIKPTDTQYF
CDR3nt: TGTGCCAGCAGCGGTGGCCGGGACATTAAACCCACAGATACGCAGTATTTT
d_gene: .
j_gene: TRBJ2-3
v_gene: TRBV9
len: 17
abundance: .

CDR3aa: CASSLGQNSNQPQHF
CDR3nt: TGTGCCAGCAGCCTGGGGCAAAATAGCAATCAGCCCCAGCATTTT
d_gene: .
j_gene: TRBJ1-5
v_gene: TRBV14
len: 15
abundance: .

CDR3aa: CASSLRGQGTNYEQYF
CDR3nt: TGCGCCAGCAGTCTTCGGGGACAGGGAACAAACTACGAGCAGTACTTC
d_gene: TRBD1
j_gene: TRBJ2-7
v_gene: TRBV23-1
len: 16
abundance: .

CDR3aa: CASSLQGPTEAFF
CDR3nt: TGTGCCAGCAGCCTACAGGGGCCGACTGAAGCTTTCTTT
d_gene: TRBD1
j_gene: TRBJ1-1
v_gene: TRBV7-9
len: 13
abundance: few

CDR3aa: CASSQDSRGLGGYTF
CDR3nt: TGTGCCAGCAGCCAAGACTCCAGGGGGCTCGGTGGCTACACCTTC
d_gene: TRBD1
j_gene: TRBJ1-2
v_gene: TRBV3-1/TRBV3-2
len: 15
abundance: .

CDR3aa: CASRGQDQPQHF
CDR3nt: TGTGCCAGCAGGGGACAGGATCAGCCCCAGCATTTT
d_gene: TRBD1
j_gene: TRBJ1-5
v_gene: TRBV2
len: 12
abundance: few

CDR3aa: CSASYRSNQPQHF
CDR3nt: TGCAGTGCTAGTTACAGAAGCAATCAGCCCCAGCATTTT
d_gene: .
j_gene: TRBJ1-5
v_gene: TRBV20-1
len: 13
abundance: .

CDR3aa: CASSHLLTGGSDGYTF
CDR3nt: TGCGCCAGCAGCCACCTACTGACAGGGGGCTCGGACGGCTACACCTTC
d_gene: TRBD1
j_gene: TRBJ1-2
v_gene: TRBV4-3
len: 16
abundance: .